The text below deals with one T cell receptor (beta chain). What it binds is unknown. Its ends do not fully match the called genes, so a read error is possible. The sample comes from a study of blood T cells in healthy people across ages. Findings and limits, study-wide: Researchers said unsorted PBMCs prevented a conclusive naive versus antigen-experienced comparison. Per million T cells, TCR beta diversity dropped roughly linearly as age increased.

It was with a sample-barcoded 5' primer and a J-beta primer mix that a second PCR of about 6 to 12 cycles was run. In TCRdb, the 5' RACE reads were re-called with MiXCR into one record per CDR3 protein. The repertoire holds roughly 410,000 distinct CDR3 sequences, with roughly half as singletons. The germline CDR1 and CDR2 sequences are SGHTS and YDEGEE. The CDR3 is 12 residues long. A minimum of 6 micrograms of total RNA was extracted per sample. The chain is built from TRBV5-8 and TRBJ2-7; 11 bases line up with TRBD2. This receptor was taken from a man aged 55-75 years in good health. Sequencing was done on a sample of blood. The CDR3 loop reads CASSSLAGVQYF. The CDR3 nucleotides are TGCGCCAGCAGCTCACTAGCGGGAGTGCAGTACTTC. Full variable domain (missing parts from reference TRBV5-8 and TRBJ2-7): EAGVTQSPTHLIKTRGQQATLRCSPISGHTSVYWYQQALGLGLQFLLWYDEGEERNRGNFPPRFSGRQFPNYSSELNVNALELEDSALYLCASSSLAGVQYFGPGTRLTVT.